One sample yielded the 27 T cell receptor beta chains listed below, sequenced in a study of cytomegalovirus exposure and HLA in healthy donors. Clones were read by immunoSEQ multiplex PCR, and TCRdb kept only the in-frame ones, dropping some. This sample has approximately 200,000 clones, with around 80% found just once. The sequencing sample was made of PBMCs. Receptor source: a woman aged 30 to 39 in good health and CMV-seronegative.

This clone was observed a single time. This chain uses TRBV29-1 with TRBJ2-2; TRBD1 might be the D (6 bases). Per the germline V gene, CDR1 is SQVTM and CDR2 is ANQGSEA. Trimming took 3 bases from V and 0 from J, leaving 17 bases between them. The CDR3 spans 17 residues. CDR3: CSVDFLGDNTNTGELFF. CDR3 sequence (DNA): TGCAGCGTTGATTTCCTTGGGGACAACACGAACACCGGGGAGCTGTTTTTT.

This clone is a singleton in its sample. J is TRBJ1-5 and V is TRBV6-1, with TRBD1 matching over 9 bases. Germline lookup yields CDR1 MNHNS and CDR2 SASEGT. Trimming at V came to 7 bases and at J to 7 bases, leaving 5 bases not matched to a gene. The CDR3 has 13 amino acids. The CDR3, as DNA: TGTGCCAGCATCACAGGGGGCGGACAGCCCCAGCATTTT. Its translation is CASITGGGQPQHF.

This clone has just a few counts. The V call is TRBV6-5, the J call TRBJ2-7; tentative D call: TRBD1 (6 bases). The length of the CDR3 is 12 residues. V was pared by 5 bases and J by 3 bases, with 8 bases between. Germline V gene data show CDR1 as MNHEY and CDR2 as SVGAGI. The CDR3 spells CASSTGNYEQYF. The CDR3 coding sequence is TGTGCCAGCAGTACAGGGAACTACGAGCAGTACTTC.

The V call is TRBV5-6, the J call TRBJ2-7; TRBD2 matches at 9 bases. After removal of 4 bases from V and 3 bases from J, the junction contained 8 bases not matched to a gene. The CDR3 is 15 amino acids. CDR1 is SGHDT and CDR2 is YYEEEE in the germline V gene. The CDR3 reads CASSPAGGRFYEQYF. The DNA for the CDR3 is TGTGCCAGCAGCCCCGCGGGGGGGCGGTTCTACGAGCAGTACTTC.

The chain employs TRBV7-2 and TRBJ1-1; the D gene is possibly TRBD1 (6 bases). CDR1 is SGHTA and CDR2 is FQGNSA in the germline V gene. V shed 3 bases and J shed 10 bases, with 12 bases lying between them. This CDR3 comprises 12 residues. For the CDR3, the DNA is TGTGCCAGCAGCTTCCATAAGACAGGAGCTTTCTTT. Its translation: CASSFHKTGAFF.

The chain recombines TRBV5-1 with TRBJ2-1; 7 nucleotides agree with TRBD1. V dropped 2 bases and J dropped 4; count of bases not matched to a gene: 6. Germline V gene sequence: CDR1 SGHRS, CDR2 YFSETQ. The CDR3 length is 15 residues. CDR3 DNA: TGCGCCAGCAGCTTCGCGACAGGGTCTTACAATGAGCAGTTCTTC. This translates into CASSFATGSYNEQFF.

The chain links TRBV18 to TRBJ2-1, with D possibly matching TRBD2 (5 bases). This CDR3 spans 13 amino acids. V dropped 1 base and J dropped 9 bases, with 10 bases sitting between them. The V gene's germline CDR1 is KGHSH and CDR2 LQKENI. CDR3 nucleotide sequence: TGTGCCAGCTCACCACAACAAGGGAGTGAGCAGTTCTTC. Protein product: CASSPQQGSEQFF. Looking up the rest from reference TRBV18 and TRBJ2-1 gives the full variable domain: NAGVMQNPRHLVRRRGQEARLRCSPMKGHSHVYWYRQLPEEGLKFMVYLQKENIIDESGMPKERFSAEFPKEGPSILRIQQVVRGDSAAYFCASSPQQGSEQFFGPGTRLTVL.

This clone was recorded only once. V is TRBV9 and J is TRBJ2-3; 7 nucleotides match TRBD1. Germline trimming cut 0 bases from V and 0 bases from J; bases unmatched to any gene: 1. Germline CDR1 and CDR2: SGDLS and YYNGEE. The CDR3 totals 15 residues. The CDR3 region has the DNA TGTGCCAGCAGCGTAGGACAGGGAAGCACAGATACGCAGTATTTT. This encodes CASSVGQGSTDTQYF.

V usage is TRBV6-5 and J usage is TRBJ1-2; D is undetermined. From germline, CDR1 is MNHEY and CDR2 SVGAGI. This CDR3 spans 14 amino acids. The ends were cut back, 5 bases at V and 3 bases at J, with 13 bases in the middle. The CDR3 protein is CASSKGGWDYGYTF. The CDR3 nucleotides are TGTGCCAGCAGTAAGGGAGGGTGGGACTATGGCTACACCTTC.

The chain uses TRBV6-5 and TRBJ2-7, with a weak D call TRBD1 (5 bases). Germline V lookup: CDR1 MNHEY, CDR2 SVGAGI. The CDR3 totals 15 residues. The ends were cut back, 6 bases at V and 4 bases at J, with 19 bases in the middle. CDR3 region: CASRLQTASIYEQYF. Written as DNA, the CDR3 is TGTGCCAGCAGGCTTCAGACAGCTTCCATTTACGAGCAGTACTTC.

To note about this clone: This sample includes further DNA sequences coding for the same CDR3. The chain employs TRBV5-6 and TRBJ2-7; D ambiguous. The germline V and J ends were trimmed by 0 bases and 3 bases, with 4 bases remaining between them. The CDR3 sequence is 12 residues long. Germline loops: CDR1 SGHDT, CDR2 YYEEEE. DNA of the CDR3: TGTGCCAGCAGCTTGGGTCTCTACGAGCAGTACTTC. Its translation: CASSLGLYEQYF.

The rearrangement uses TRBV13 and TRBJ2-7; TRBD1 matches at 10 bases. The germline gives CDR1 PRHDT, CDR2 FYEKMQ (reference sequence). V was pared by 5 bases and J by 3 bases, with 4 bases of the junction left unmatched. The CDR3 extends over 14 amino acids. This CDR3 is CASSMGDRGYEQYF. CDR3 DNA sequence: TGTGCCAGCAGCATGGGGGACAGGGGCTACGAGCAGTACTTC. The full variable domain, rest sourced from reference TRBV13 and TRBJ2-7, is AAGVIQSPRHLIKEKRETATLKCYPIPRHDTVYWYQQGPGQDPQFLISFYEKMQSDKGSIPDRFSAQQFSDYHSELNMSSLELGDSALYFCASSMGDRGYEQYFGPGTRLTVT.

CDR3 bases: TGTGCCTGGAGTGTCAACAGGGGATGGACTGAAGCTTTCTTT. This translates into CAWSVNRGWTEAFF. The chain carries TRBV30 and TRBJ1-1, with TRBD1 matching 7 bases. The CDR3 runs 14 residues. Trimming removed 0 bases from V and 5 bases from J; junction bases left unmatched: 6. Germline CDR1 reads GTSNPN; CDR2 reads SVGIG (reference sequence).

The genes are TRBV5-5 and TRBJ1-5, with D tentatively TRBD1 (5 bases). CDR1 is SGHKS and CDR2 is YYEKEE in the germline V gene (reference sequence). The CDR3 spans 16 residues. Deletions cut 0 bases from V and 2 bases from J, with 12 bases between. CDR3 region: CASSLAGGGGNQPQHF. CDR3 DNA: TGTGCCAGCAGCTTGGCCGGCGGAGGGGGCAATCAGCCCCAGCATTTT.

The chain recombines TRBV11-3 with TRBJ2-1, with TRBD1 matching over 7 bases. In germline, CDR1 is SGHNT, CDR2 YENEEA. The CDR3 extends over 14 amino acids. The V gene end was trimmed by 4 bases and the J gene end by 7 bases; junction bases not matched to a gene: 7. The DNA for the CDR3 is TGTGCCAGCAGCTCCCGGACAGGATGGAATGAGCAGTTCTTC. This codes for CASSSRTGWNEQFF.

V usage is TRBV30 and J usage is TRBJ2-6; 8 bases fit TRBD2. The CDR3 length is 18 residues. Trimming removed 3 bases from V and 0 bases from J; junction bases left unmatched: 10. Germline V lookup: CDR1 GTSNPN, CDR2 SVGIG (reference sequence). Here the CDR3 reads CAWSRSGGPISGANVLTF. The CDR3 DNA follows: TGTGCCTGGAGCCGCAGCGGGGGCCCAATCTCTGGGGCCAACGTCCTGACTTTC.

V is TRBV28 and J is TRBJ1-2, with a tentative D call TRBD1 (6 bases). This CDR3 has 15 amino acids. Looked up from germline, CDR1 is MDHEN and CDR2 is SYDVKM. V lost 3 bases and J lost 4, with 15 bases in between. This chain's CDR3 is CASSFSGGKSYGYTF. CDR3 DNA: TGTGCCAGCAGTTTTTCGGGGGGCAAAAGCTATGGCTACACCTTC.

The chain is built from TRBV15 and TRBJ2-3; D might be TRBD2 (5 bases). The length of the CDR3 is 17 residues. The V and J ends lost 6 bases and 1 base respectively, with 20 bases between them. Germline V gene lookup returns CDR1 LNHNV and CDR2 YYDKDF (reference sequence). In DNA form, the CDR3 reads TGTGCCACCAGTCGGGATCTCGGTGGCGGAGGCACAGATACGCAGTATTTT. Its translation: CATSRDLGGGGTDTQYF. Filled out from reference TRBV15 and TRBJ2-3, the complete variable domain reads DAMVIQNPRYQVTQFGKPVTLSCSQTLNHNVMYWYQQKSSQAPKLLFHYYDKDFNNEADTPDNFQSRRPNTSFCFLDIRSPGLGDTAMYLCATSRDLGGGGTDTQYFGPGTRLTVL.

This clone was detected only a few times. This sequence joins TRBV6-5 and TRBJ1-5; weak D call: TRBD1 (5 bases). Germline V lookup: CDR1 MNHEY, CDR2 SVGAGI. V dropped 6 bases and J dropped 7 bases, with 16 bases sitting between them. The length of the CDR3 is 14 residues. This CDR3 reads CASREGTGGQPQHF. CDR3 nucleotides: TGTGCCAGCAGAGAAGGGACGGGAGGACAGCCCCAGCATTTT.

The rearrangement links TRBV6-1 to TRBJ2-7, with D unresolved. The V gene's germline CDR1 is MNHNS and CDR2 SASEGT. The CDR3 is 13 amino acids. Trimming left V 5 bases short and J 5 bases short, with 13 bases between. The CDR3: CASSSNTRDEQYF. In nucleotides, the CDR3 is TGTGCCAGCAGTTCGAATACCCGGGACGAGCAGTACTTC.

The rearrangement uses TRBV6-5 and TRBJ2-1; perhaps TRBD2 as D (7 bases). V was shortened by 4 bases and J by 12 bases, with 13 bases between the two germline ends. Germline V lookup: CDR1 MNHEY, CDR2 SVGAGI. The length of the CDR3 is 12 residues. CDR3 residues: CASSWGAGVQFF. Here the CDR3 DNA reads TGTGCCAGCAGTTGGGGGGCGGGAGTGCAGTTCTTC.

The V gene is TRBV6-8, the J gene TRBJ2-3; TRBD1 matches at 7 bases. V trimming: 6 bases; J trimming: 4 bases; junction bases outside the gene matches: 10. This CDR3 is 15 amino acids long. Per germline, CDR1 MNHGY and CDR2 SAAAGT. Here the CDR3 DNA reads TGTGCCAGCAGGATAAGACAGGGTGGATCAGATACGCAGTATTTT. This translates into CASRIRQGGSDTQYF.

The CDR3 DNA sequence: TGTGCCAGCAGGATCGGACAGGGGGGGGCCTATGGCTACACCTTC. Translating gives CASRIGQGGAYGYTF. The rearrangement joins TRBV6-4 to TRBJ1-2, with 10 positions matching TRBD1. The CDR3 covers 15 residues. Germline assignment: CDR1 MRHNA and CDR2 SNTAGT. V dropped 6 bases and J dropped 4; count of bases not matched to a gene: 8.

V gene TRBV4-2 combines with J gene TRBJ1-4; D unresolved. This CDR3 contains 15 residues. V lost 2 bases and J 7 bases, leaving 14 bases between the germline ends. Germline assignment: CDR1 LGHNA and CDR2 YNFKEQ. For the CDR3, the DNA is TGTGCCAGCAGCCAATCAGAACAGATCCTTGAAAAACTGTTTTTT. Its protein is CASSQSEQILEKLFF.

The chain links TRBV5-4 to TRBJ2-7; TRBD1 is a possible D gene (5 bases). Trimming removed 4 bases from V and 6 bases from J, with 11 bases in between. The germline CDR1 and CDR2 sequences are SGHNT and YYREEE (reference sequence). The CDR3 extends over 12 amino acids. CDR3 sequence: CASSTTAAEQYF. CDR3 sequence (DNA): TGTGCCAGCAGCACGACAGCAGCCGAGCAGTACTTC.

This clone was seen just once. The chain uses TRBV5-6 and TRBJ1-1, with D perhaps TRBD1 (6 bases). This CDR3 is built from 14 residues. Deletions cut 1 base from V and 6 bases from J, with 13 bases between. Germline lookup yields CDR1 SGHDT and CDR2 YYEEEE. CDR3 region: CASSLRRQVPEAFF. The CDR3 bases are TGTGCCAGCAGCTTGAGGAGACAGGTCCCTGAAGCTTTCTTT.

V gene TRBV7-3 combines with J gene TRBJ1-5, with D possibly matching TRBD1 (6 bases). Germline V gene sequence: CDR1 SGHTA, CDR2 FQGTGA. This CDR3 spans 13 amino acids. Between the trimmed V and J ends, which lost 5 bases and 5 bases, there was a span of 10 bases. CDR3 in amino acids: CASSQDSYQPQHF. The DNA for the CDR3 is TGTGCCAGCAGCCAGGACAGTTATCAGCCCCAGCATTTT.